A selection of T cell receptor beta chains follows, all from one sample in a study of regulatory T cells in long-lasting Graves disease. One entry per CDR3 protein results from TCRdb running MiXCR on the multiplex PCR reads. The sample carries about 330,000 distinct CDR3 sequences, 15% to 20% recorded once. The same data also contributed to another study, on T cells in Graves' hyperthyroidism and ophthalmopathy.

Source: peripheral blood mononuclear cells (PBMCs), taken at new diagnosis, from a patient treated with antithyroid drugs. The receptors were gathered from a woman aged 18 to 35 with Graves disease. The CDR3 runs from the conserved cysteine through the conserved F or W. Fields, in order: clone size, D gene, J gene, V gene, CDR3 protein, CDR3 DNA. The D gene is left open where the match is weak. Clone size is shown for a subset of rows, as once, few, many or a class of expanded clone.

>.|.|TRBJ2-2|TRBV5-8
CASSFSGASTGELFF
TGTGCCAGCAGCTTTTCTGGGGCTAGCACCGGGGAGCTGTTTTTT
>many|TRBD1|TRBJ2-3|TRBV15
CATSRDRGQGIDTQYF
TGTGCCACCAGCAGAGATCGAGGACAGGGCATAGATACGCAGTATTTT
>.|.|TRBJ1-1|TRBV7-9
CASSSKWNTEAFF
TGTGCCAGCAGCTCGAAATGGAACACTGAAGCTTTCTTT
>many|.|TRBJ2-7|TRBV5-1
CASSKDGTQTYEQYF
TGCGCCAGCAGCAAGGACGGGACGCAGACCTACGAGCAGTACTTC
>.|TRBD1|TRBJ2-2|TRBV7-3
CASSNTPDRAGNGELFF
TGTGCCAGCAGCAACACGCCGGACAGGGCGGGTAACGGGGAGCTGTTTTTT
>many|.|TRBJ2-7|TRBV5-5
CASSFPRGSYEQYF
TGTGCCAGCAGCTTTCCCCGGGGATCCTACGAGCAGTACTTC
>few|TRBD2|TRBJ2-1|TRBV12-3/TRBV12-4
CASRRLSSGGARNEQFF
TGTGCCAGCAGACGACTCTCTAGCGGGGGGGCCCGGAATGAGCAGTTCTTC
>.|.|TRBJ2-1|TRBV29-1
CSGRDDGYNEQFF
TGCAGCGGGCGGGACGATGGGTACAATGAGCAGTTCTTC
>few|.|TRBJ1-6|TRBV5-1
CSEPEEVYSPLHF
TGCTCTGAACCAGAGGAGGTGTATTCACCCCTCCACTTT
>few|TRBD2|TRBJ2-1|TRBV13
CASSSQTSGVHNEQFF
TGTGCCAGCAGCTCTCAGACTAGCGGCGTCCACAATGAGCAGTTCTTC
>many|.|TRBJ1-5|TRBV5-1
CASSMDPNQPQHF
TGCGCCAGCAGCATGGACCCCAATCAGCCCCAGCATTTT
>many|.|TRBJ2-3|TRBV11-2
CASSLGASRGTDTQYF
TGTGCCAGCAGCTTAGGAGCATCCAGGGGCACAGATACGCAGTATTTT
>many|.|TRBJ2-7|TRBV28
CASSLMGASYEQYF
TGTGCCAGCAGTTTAATGGGGGCTTCCTACGAGCAGTACTTC
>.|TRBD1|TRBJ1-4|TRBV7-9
CASRNRTGLNEKLFF
TGTGCCAGCAGGAACCGGACAGGGCTTAATGAAAAACTGTTTTTT
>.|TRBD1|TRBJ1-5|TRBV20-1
CSARDPDRGHVGNQPQHF
TGCAGTGCTAGAGATCCGGACAGGGGGCACGTTGGAAATCAGCCCCAGCATTTT
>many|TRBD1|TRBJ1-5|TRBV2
CASRRQGSNQPQHF
TGTGCCAGCAGGAGACAGGGTAGCAATCAGCCCCAGCATTTT
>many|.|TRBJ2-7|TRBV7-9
CASSSQLRVPYEQYF
TGTGCCAGCAGCTCCCAGTTGAGGGTGCCCTACGAGCAGTACTTC
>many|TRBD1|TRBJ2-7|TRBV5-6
CASSSGQGIGYEQYF
TGTGCCAGCAGCTCCGGACAGGGCATCGGGTACGAGCAGTACTTC
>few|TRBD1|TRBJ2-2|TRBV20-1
CSALTGGSTGELFF
TGCAGTGCTCTAACAGGGGGAAGTACCGGGGAGCTGTTTTTT
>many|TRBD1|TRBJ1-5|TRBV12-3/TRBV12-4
CASRGTDSNQPQHF
TGTGCCAGCAGGGGGACAGATAGCAATCAGCCCCAGCATTTT
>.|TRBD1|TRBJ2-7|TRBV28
CASSQGADYEQYF
TGTGCCAGCAGCCAGGGGGCCGATTACGAGCAGTACTTC
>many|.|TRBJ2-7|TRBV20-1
CSAREWGAPWEYF
TGCAGTGCTAGAGAATGGGGGGCCCCATGGGAGTACTTC
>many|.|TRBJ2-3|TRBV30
CAWSTRLPGDTQYF
TGTGCCTGGAGCACCCGTCTACCGGGAGATACGCAGTATTTT
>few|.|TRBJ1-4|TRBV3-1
CASSEGQNEKLFF
TGTGCCAGCAGTGAAGGGCAGAATGAAAAACTGTTTTTT
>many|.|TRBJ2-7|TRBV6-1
CASSRDMGNYEQYF
TGTGCCAGCAGCAGAGACATGGGCAACTACGAGCAGTACTTC
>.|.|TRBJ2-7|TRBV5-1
CASSLDRSYERYF
TGCGCCAGCAGCTTGGACAGGTCCTACGAGCGGTACTTC
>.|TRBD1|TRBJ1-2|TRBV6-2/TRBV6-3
CASRTGSISGYTF
TGTGCCAGCAGGACAGGGTCGATATCTGGCTACACCTTC
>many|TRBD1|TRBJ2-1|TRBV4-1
CASSQGGLAGGHEQFF
TGCGCCAGCAGCCAAGGGGGACTCGCAGGGGGCCATGAGCAGTTCTTC
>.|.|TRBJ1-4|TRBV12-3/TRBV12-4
CASSFRVSDLATNEKLFF
TGTGCCAGCAGTTTCCGGGTCTCAGACCTTGCAACTAATGAAAAACTGTTTTTT
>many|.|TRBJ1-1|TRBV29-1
CSVGSGSGYTEAFF
TGCAGCGTGGGGTCGGGTTCAGGATACACTGAAGCTTTCTTT
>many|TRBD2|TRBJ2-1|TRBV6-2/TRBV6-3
CASSDSGGAYNEQFF
TGTGCCAGCAGTGACTCCGGGGGGGCCTACAATGAGCAGTTCTTC
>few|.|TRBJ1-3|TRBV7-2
CASSLYQGASGNTIYF
TGTGCCAGCAGCTTATATCAGGGAGCCTCTGGAAACACCATATATTTT
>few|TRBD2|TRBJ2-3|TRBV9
CASSVDGTSGVDTQYF
TGTGCCAGCAGCGTAGATGGGACTAGCGGGGTGGATACGCAGTATTTT
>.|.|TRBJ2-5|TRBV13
CASSKRWETQYF
TGTGCCAGCTCAAAGAGATGGGAGACCCAGTACTTC
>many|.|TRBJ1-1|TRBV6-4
CASNRGAAGDNTEAFF
TGTGCCAGCAACCGGGGGGCGGCAGGCGACAACACTGAAGCTTTCTTT
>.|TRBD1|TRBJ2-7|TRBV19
CASSSHPRDSNYEQYF
TGTGCCAGTAGTTCCCACCCGAGGGACAGCAACTACGAGCAGTACTTC
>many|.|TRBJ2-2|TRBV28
CASSPSSRDTGELFF
TGTGCCAGCAGCCCTTCGAGTAGGGACACCGGGGAGCTGTTTTTT
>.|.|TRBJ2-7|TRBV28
CASSLTRVVNEQYF
TGTGCCAGCAGTTTGACCAGGGTAGTTAACGAGCAGTACTTC
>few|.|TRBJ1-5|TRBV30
CAWSRGGASNQPQHF
TGTGCCTGGAGCCGGGGGGGGGCCAGCAATCAGCCCCAGCATTTT
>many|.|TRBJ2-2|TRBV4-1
CASSQDRVTGELFF
TGCGCCAGCAGCCAAGATCGGGTCACCGGGGAGCTGTTTTTT
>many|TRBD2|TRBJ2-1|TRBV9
CASSVEASGGYNEQFF
TGTGCCAGCAGCGTAGAGGCTAGCGGGGGTTATAATGAGCAGTTCTTC
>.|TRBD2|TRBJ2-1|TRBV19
CASSSTGRDEQFF
TGTGCCAGTAGTAGTACCGGGAGGGATGAGCAGTTCTTC
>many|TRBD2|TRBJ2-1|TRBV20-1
CSATGLADFNEQFF
TGCAGTGCAACGGGACTAGCGGACTTCAATGAGCAGTTCTTC
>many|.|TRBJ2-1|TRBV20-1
CSATGQSYNEQFF
TGCAGTGCAACCGGACAATCCTACAATGAGCAGTTCTTC
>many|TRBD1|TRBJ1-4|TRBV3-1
CASSPEGTGDDWEKLFF
TGTGCCAGCAGCCCGGAAGGGACAGGGGACGATTGGGAAAAACTGTTTTTT
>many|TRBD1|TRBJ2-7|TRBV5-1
CASRLSATGVYEQYF
TGCGCCAGCCGCTTGTCTGCAACAGGGGTCTACGAGCAGTACTTC
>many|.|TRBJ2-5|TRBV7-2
CASSFTETQYF
TGTGCCAGCAGCTTTACGGAGACCCAGTACTTC
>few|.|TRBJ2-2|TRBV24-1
CATSDLQANTGELFF
TGTGCCACCAGTGATTTACAGGCGAACACCGGGGAGCTGTTTTTT
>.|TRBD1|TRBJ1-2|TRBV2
CASAKGTGENYGYTF
TGTGCCAGCGCAAAAGGGACAGGGGAAAACTATGGCTACACCTTC
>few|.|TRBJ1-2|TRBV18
CASSPGPTLTYGYTF
TGTGCCAGCTCACCCGGGCCGACACTTACCTATGGCTACACCTTC